The clone carrying this TCR beta chain was seen a single time. Its antigen is unidentified. The repertoire was sequenced with immunoSEQ multiplex PCR; TCRdb's copy has only in-frame clones and lacks some. The sample records about 99,000 clones, 87% being singletons. The sample belongs to a study of T cell responses to AZD1222 COVID-19 vaccine. Overall study context: Second-dose recipients at about 4 or about 12 weeks were treated as one pooled group.

V was pared by 3 bases and J by 0 bases, with 11 bases between. CDR1 is LGHNA, CDR2 YSLEER, per germline. This CDR3 has 16 amino acids. Study-wide findings and caveats: Most donors were white British and more were female, and clonal diversity was possibly underestimated. Baseline seropositivity occurred in only 5 or 6 AZD1222 recipients.

The receptor was isolated from an adult in good health. The sequences come from peripheral blood, collected on day 0 of AZD1222 vaccination. The chain couples TRBV4-3 to TRBJ1-4, with a possible D match to TRBD1 (5 bases). CDR3 DNA: TGCGCCAGCAGCCAGCTGACAGTCCCAACTAATGAAAAACTGTTTTTT. It yields the protein CASSQLTVPTNEKLFF.